Presented here are 17 T cell receptor beta chains from one specimen sequenced in a study of blood T cell repertoires in COVID-19. Profiled with immunoSEQ multiplex PCR; TCRdb holds only in-frame clones, not every one. The sample lists about 280,000 clones, around 89% occurring once. Sequencing was carried out using PBMCs or T cells enriched from blood (not recorded which). All receptors come from a woman aged 18-35 years with acute COVID-19.

V gene TRBV6-1 combines with J gene TRBJ1-1; weak D call: TRBD1 (6 bases). The V gene lost 2 bases and the J gene lost 4 bases, with 11 bases spanning the gap. The CDR3 consists of 14 residues. CDR1 is MNHNS and CDR2 is SASEGT in the germline V gene. In DNA form, the CDR3 reads TGTGCCAGCAGTGAATTTGGACAGACCACTGAAGCTTTCTTT. Protein product: CASSEFGQTTEAFF.

The rearrangement uses TRBV29-1 and TRBJ2-2, with a tentative D call TRBD1 (6 bases). The germline gives CDR1 SQVTM, CDR2 ANQGSEA. V dropped 7 bases and J dropped 1 base, with 7 bases sitting between them. The length of the CDR3 is 12 residues. The CDR3 loop reads CSAGQNTGELFF. The CDR3 nucleotides read TGCAGCGCGGGACAGAACACCGGGGAGCTGTTTTTT.

This sequence joins TRBV7-8 and TRBJ2-7; D is possibly TRBD1 (7 bases). Germline CDR1 is SGHVS and CDR2 is FQNEAQ. CDR3 length equals 14 residues. The V end was cut by 3 bases, the J end by 7 bases, with 16 bases between. CDR3 bases: TGTGCCAGCAGCTTTGCGGGACAGACGTCGGAGCAGTACTTC. Translation: CASSFAGQTSEQYF.

DNA for the CDR3: TGTGCCAGCAGCGTAGCTAGCGGGCCGGTTAATGAGCAGTTCTTC. Amino acids: CASSVASGPVNEQFF. The rearrangement joins TRBV9 to TRBJ2-1, with TRBD2 identical over 8 bases. J lost 7 bases, V lost 0 bases, and 6 bases had no gene match. The CDR3 has 15 residues. Germline V gene sequence: CDR1 SGDLS, CDR2 YYNGEE.

The V and J genes are TRBV5-1 and TRBJ1-2, with a possible D match to TRBD1 (5 bases). Trimming left V 5 bases short and J 1 base short, with 9 bases between. CDR3 size: 13 residues. Per the germline V gene, CDR1 is SGHRS and CDR2 is YFSETQ. CDR3 loop: CASRLDSNYGYTF. The DNA of the CDR3 is TGCGCCAGCAGACTCGACAGTAACTATGGCTACACCTTC.

The V and J genes are TRBV7-6 and TRBJ2-7, with a weak D call TRBD1 (6 bases). CDR3 length equals 16 residues. Per germline, CDR1 SGHVS and CDR2 FNYEAQ. V gave up 5 bases and J gave up 2 bases, with 19 bases separating them. CDR3 residues: CASSPRTGQLAYEQYF. The DNA for the CDR3 is TGTGCCAGCAGCCCCCGTACAGGACAGCTGGCCTACGAGCAGTACTTC. The full variable domain, its missing parts supplied by reference TRBV7-6 and TRBJ2-7, is GAGVSQSPRYKVTKRGQDVALRCDPISGHVSLYWYRQALGQGPEFLTYFNYEAQQDKSGLPNDRFSAERPEGSISTLTIQRTEQRDSAMYRCASSPRTGQLAYEQYFGPGTRLTVT.

This chain connects TRBV7-2 to TRBJ2-6, with a weak D call TRBD1 (5 bases). V was cut by 5 bases and J by 0 bases, with 17 bases left in between. The CDR3 consists of 18 residues. CDR1 and CDR2 from the germline V gene are SGHTA and FQGNSA. Here the CDR3 reads CASSETYYRGSGANVLTF. The CDR3 bases are TGTGCCAGCAGCGAAACCTACTATAGGGGCTCTGGGGCCAACGTCCTGACTTTC.

The chain carries TRBV10-1 and TRBJ1-2; D remains unclear. CDR3 size: 13 residues. The germline V and J ends were trimmed by 3 bases and 5 bases, with 10 bases remaining between them. CDR1 and CDR2 (germline): WNHNN, SYGVQD (reference sequence). This CDR3 is CASSEGSGYGYTF. In nucleotides, the CDR3 is TGCGCCAGCAGTGAAGGCAGCGGTTATGGCTACACCTTC.

J is TRBJ1-2 and V is TRBV3-1 (or the pseudogene TRBV3-2), with D perhaps matching TRBD1 (5 bases). CDR3 length: 15 amino acids. Trimming shortened V by 1 base and J by 8 bases, and 17 bases separated the two germline ends. The germline CDR1 and CDR2 sequences are LGHDT and YNNKEL (reference sequence). CDR3 bases: TGTGCCAGCAGCCAAGTCGTACGAGACAGAGGAGGCTACACCTTC. This sequence encodes CASSQVVRDRGGYTF.

The rearrangement joins TRBV14 to TRBJ1-2; D is ambiguous. V was trimmed by 4 bases and J by 1 base, leaving 7 bases between them. Germline loops: CDR1 SGHDN, CDR2 FVKESK. The CDR3 sequence is 13 residues long. DNA for the CDR3: TGTGCCAGCAGCCTAAAATATAACTATGGCTACACCTTC. Residues: CASSLKYNYGYTF.

The table lists this clone with a count of one. The rearrangement uses TRBV28 and TRBJ2-7; TRBD1 matches 9 bases. Losses at the gene ends were 5 bases for V and 1 base for J; bases not matched to a gene: 12. The CDR3 runs 17 residues. CDR1 is MDHEN, CDR2 SYDVKM, per germline. CDR3 protein: CASSGGQGILTSYEQYF. CDR3 coding DNA: TGTGCCAGCAGTGGGGGACAGGGAATTCTCACTTCCTACGAGCAGTACTTC.

This clone was counted between two and nine times. J is TRBJ1-2 and V is TRBV5-1; D gene uncertain. The V end was cut by 0 bases, the J end by 3 bases, with 6 bases between. CDR3 length equals 13 residues. Germline V CDR1 and CDR2: SGHRS, YFSETQ. CDR3 nucleotide sequence: TGCGCCAGCAGCTTGGAGCGGGACTATGGCTACACCTTC. Protein sequence: CASSLERDYGYTF.

The count of this clone is one. The CDR3 DNA reads TGTGCCAGCAGCCCAAGGCGGACAGGAAAGGACTATAGCAATCAGCCCCAGCATTTT. Amino acids: CASSPRRTGKDYSNQPQHF. The genes are TRBV7-3 and TRBJ1-5; 7 positions match TRBD1. The germline gives CDR1 SGHTA, CDR2 FQGTGA. The CDR3 has 19 amino acids. Trimming removed 5 bases from V and 0 bases from J; junction bases left unmatched: 16.

This sequence joins TRBV5-1 and TRBJ1-2, with 8 positions matching TRBD1. Germline CDR1 reads SGHRS; CDR2 reads YFSETQ. CDR3 length: 17 amino acids. The ends lost 0 bases at V and 5 bases at J; junction bases unmatched: 12. CDR3: CASSLVGDLRQGYGYTF. The CDR3, as DNA: TGCGCCAGCAGCTTGGTGGGGGACCTGCGACAGGGGTATGGCTACACCTTC.

The chain uses TRBV11-2 and TRBJ2-7, with 11 bases matching TRBD2. Germline V gives CDR1 SGHAT, CDR2 FQNNGV. CDR3 length: 15 amino acids. The V and J ends lost 6 bases and 5 bases, in that order; junction bases with no gene match: 9. The CDR3 bases are TGTGCCAGCAGGACCACTAGCGGGAGTGGCCACGAGCAGTACTTC. Its protein is CASRTTSGSGHEQYF. The whole variable domain, filled in from reference TRBV11-2 and TRBJ2-7, reads EAGVAQSPRYKIIEKRQSVAFWCNPISGHATLYWYQQILGQGPKLLIQFQNNGVVDDSQLPKDRFSAERLKGVDSTLKIQPAKLEDSAVYLCASRTTSGSGHEQYFGPGTRLTVT.

This chain connects TRBV28 to TRBJ2-2; 7 bases agree with TRBD1. This CDR3 is 16 amino acids long. With 2 bases clipped from V and 5 bases from J, the junction kept 8 bases outside the gene matches. Germline loops: CDR1 MDHEN, CDR2 SYDVKM. The CDR3 coding sequence is TGTGCCAGCAGTTTAATTCGACAGGGCGGTACCGGGGAGCTGTTTTTT. It is translated as CASSLIRQGGTGELFF.

The V and J genes are TRBV14 and TRBJ2-1; 8 bases match TRBD2. The J segment lost 4 bases and the V segment lost 4 bases, leaving 9 bases of the junction unmatched. The CDR3 runs 16 residues. Germline CDR1 is SGHDN and CDR2 is FVKESK. CDR3 sequence reads: CASSPRGGQMYNEQFF. CDR3 coding DNA: TGTGCCAGCAGCCCCCGGGGGGGGCAAATGTACAATGAGCAGTTCTTC.